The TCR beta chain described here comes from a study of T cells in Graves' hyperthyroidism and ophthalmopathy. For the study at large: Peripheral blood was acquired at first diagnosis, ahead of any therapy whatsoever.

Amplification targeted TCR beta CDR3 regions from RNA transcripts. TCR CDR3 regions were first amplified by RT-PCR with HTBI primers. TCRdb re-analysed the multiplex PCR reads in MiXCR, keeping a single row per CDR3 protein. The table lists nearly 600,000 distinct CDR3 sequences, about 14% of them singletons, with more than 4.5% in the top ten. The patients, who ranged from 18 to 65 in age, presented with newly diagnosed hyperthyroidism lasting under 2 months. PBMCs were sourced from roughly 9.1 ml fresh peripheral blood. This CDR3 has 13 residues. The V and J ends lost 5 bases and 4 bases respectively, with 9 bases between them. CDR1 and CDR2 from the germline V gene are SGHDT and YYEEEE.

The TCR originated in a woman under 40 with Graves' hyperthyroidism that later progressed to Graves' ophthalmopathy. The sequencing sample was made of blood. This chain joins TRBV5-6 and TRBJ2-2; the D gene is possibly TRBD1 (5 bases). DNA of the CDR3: TGTGCCAGCAGTATGGGGCCCACCGGGGAGCTGTTTTTT. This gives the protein CASSMGPTGELFF.